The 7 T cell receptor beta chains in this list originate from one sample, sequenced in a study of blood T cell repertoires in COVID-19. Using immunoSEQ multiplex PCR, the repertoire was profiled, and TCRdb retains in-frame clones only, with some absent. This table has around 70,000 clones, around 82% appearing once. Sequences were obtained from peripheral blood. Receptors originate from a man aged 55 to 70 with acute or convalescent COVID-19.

Here the CDR3 DNA reads TGCGCCAGCAACTCAGGGGGCGCGAACACCGGGGAGCTGTTTTTT. Protein sequence: CASNSGGANTGELFF. The chain has TRBV5-1 and TRBJ2-2; 8 bases line up with TRBD1. V was pared by 6 bases and J by 0 bases, with 4 bases of the junction left unmatched. This CDR3 has 15 amino acids. CDR1 SGHRS and CDR2 YFSETQ come from the germline V gene.

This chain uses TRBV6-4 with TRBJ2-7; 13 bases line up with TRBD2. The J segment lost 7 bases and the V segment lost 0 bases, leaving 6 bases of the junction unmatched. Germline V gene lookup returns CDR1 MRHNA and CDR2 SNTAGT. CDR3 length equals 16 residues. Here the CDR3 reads CASSDSTSGGAREQYV. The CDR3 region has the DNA TGTGCCAGCAGTGACTCTACTAGCGGGGGGGCCAGGGAGCAGTACGTC.

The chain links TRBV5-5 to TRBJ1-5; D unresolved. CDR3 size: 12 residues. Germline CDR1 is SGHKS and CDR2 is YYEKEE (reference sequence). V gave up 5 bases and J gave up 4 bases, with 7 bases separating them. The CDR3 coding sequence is TGTGCCAGCAGTGTCCCGAATCAGCCCCAGCATTTT. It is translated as CASSVPNQPQHF. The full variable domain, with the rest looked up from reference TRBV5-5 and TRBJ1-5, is DAGVTQSPTHLIKTRGQQVTLRCSPISGHKSVSWYQQVLGQGPQFIFQYYEKEERGRGNFPDRFSARQFPNYSSELNVNALLLGDSALYLCASSVPNQPQHFGDGTRLSIL.

CDR3 in DNA: TGTGCCAGTAGTATCCCCCGCGTCTCTGGAAACACCATATATTTT. Translating it yields CASSIPRVSGNTIYF. The chain carries TRBV19 and TRBJ1-3; D is uncertain. Germline CDR1 LNHDA, CDR2 SQIVND (reference sequence). Trimming took 3 bases from V and 0 from J, leaving 9 bases between them. The CDR3 has 15 amino acids.

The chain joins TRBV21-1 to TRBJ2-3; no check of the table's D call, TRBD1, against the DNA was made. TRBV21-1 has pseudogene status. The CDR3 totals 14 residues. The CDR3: CASSNQGVTDTQYF. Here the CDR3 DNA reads TGTGCCAGCAGCAACCAGGGGGTCACAGATACGCAGTATTTT.

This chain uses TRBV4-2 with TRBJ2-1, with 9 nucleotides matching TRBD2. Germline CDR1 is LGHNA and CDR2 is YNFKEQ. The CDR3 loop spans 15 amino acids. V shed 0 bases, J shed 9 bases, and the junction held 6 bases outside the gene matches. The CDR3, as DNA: TGTGCCAGCAGCCAAGAGCGGGGGGGGCCGATTGAGCAGTTCTTC. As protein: CASSQERGGPIEQFF.

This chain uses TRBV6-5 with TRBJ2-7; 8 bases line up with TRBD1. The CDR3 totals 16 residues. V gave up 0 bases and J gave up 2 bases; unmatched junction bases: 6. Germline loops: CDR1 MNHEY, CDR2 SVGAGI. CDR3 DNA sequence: TGTGCCAGCAGTTACTCGTTCGGACAGGGTGCCTACGAGCAGTACTTC. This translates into CASSYSFGQGAYEQYF.